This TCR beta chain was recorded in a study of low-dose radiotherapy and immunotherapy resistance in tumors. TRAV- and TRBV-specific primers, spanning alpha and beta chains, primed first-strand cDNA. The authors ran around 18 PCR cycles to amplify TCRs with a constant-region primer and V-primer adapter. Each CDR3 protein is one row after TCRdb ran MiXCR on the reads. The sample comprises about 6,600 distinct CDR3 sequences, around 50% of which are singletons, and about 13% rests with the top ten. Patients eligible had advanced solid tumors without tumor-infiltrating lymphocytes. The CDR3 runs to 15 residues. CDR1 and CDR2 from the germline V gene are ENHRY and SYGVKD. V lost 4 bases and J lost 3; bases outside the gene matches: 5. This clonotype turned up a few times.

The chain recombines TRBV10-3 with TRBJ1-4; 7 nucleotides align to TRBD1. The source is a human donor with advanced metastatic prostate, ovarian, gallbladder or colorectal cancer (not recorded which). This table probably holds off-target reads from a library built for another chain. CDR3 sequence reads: CAISVGDSPNEKLFF. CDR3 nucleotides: TGTGCCATCAGTGTGGGGGACAGCCCTAATGAAAAACTGTTTTTT.